This entry lists 27 T cell receptor beta chains sequenced from one sample in a study of Graves' ophthalmopathy and Graves' hyperthyroidism (dated by TCRdb to 2016 to 2018). Data came from an Illumina HiSeq 2000. For repertoire sequencing, TCR beta CDR3 regions were amplified from RNA transcripts. A first-round RT-PCR used HTBI primers with the Qiagen OneStep RT-PCR kit, followed by a second-round multiplex PCR, size selection and purification. TCRdb applied fastp at Q25 and MiXCR to the public reads, then kept only in-frame beta chains. Rows matching on CDR3 protein sequence are summarized as one entry with the most common DNA and genes. This sample gives about 400,000 distinct CDR3 sequences in total; about 17% of them show up just once. The top ten constitute around 1.5% of the sample. Sequenced material: peripheral blood. All receptors come from a woman under 30 with Graves' ophthalmopathy. Donor details come from another sample of the same person, matched by shared clones.

In its sample, this clonotype was seen many times. This chain links TRBV2 with TRBJ2-7; weak D call: TRBD1 (5 bases). Germline loops: CDR1 SNHLY, CDR2 FYNNEI. V was clipped by 2 bases and J by 2 bases, with 13 bases between them. This CDR3 comprises 15 residues. The CDR3 nucleotides read TGTGCCAGCAGTGAAAGCCTGGCAGGGACCTACGAGCAGTACTTC. Translated: CASSESLAGTYEQYF.

This clonotype was detected many times. One junction end disagrees with the germline gene, perhaps due to a read error. CDR3 sequence (DNA): TGCAGTGCTATGGTGTCGTCCAGGACCTGGGGAGAAGTCTTC. Encoded protein: CSAMVSSRTWGEVF. The chain is built from TRBV20-1 and TRBJ1-2; D remains unclear. CDR1 is DFQATT, CDR2 SNEGSKA, per germline (reference sequence). The CDR3 has 14 amino acids.

This clonotype came up many times. The rearrangement uses TRBV6-2 or TRBV6-3 and TRBJ2-7; D ambiguous. The CDR3 covers 11 residues. Germline lookup yields CDR1 MNHEY and CDR2 SVGEGT. With 5 bases removed from V and 4 bases from J, the gap between germline ends came to 6 bases. CDR3 in DNA: TGTGCCAGCAGTCCATGGTACGAGCAGTACTTC. Protein sequence: CASSPWYEQYF.

This clonotype was seen a few times. The J gene is TRBJ2-7, the V gene TRBV6-1; TRBD1 aligns across 7 bases. J was trimmed by 5 bases and V by 8 bases; bases with no gene match: 15. The CDR3 loop spans 15 amino acids. Looked up from germline, CDR1 is MNHNS and CDR2 is SASEGT. This CDR3 reads CASRSNRGWNDEQYF. The CDR3 DNA follows: TGTGCCAGCCGGAGTAACAGGGGATGGAATGACGAGCAGTACTTC.

This clonotype occurred many times. This chain connects TRBV19 to TRBJ1-5; D is unclear. The CDR3 is made up of 12 amino acids. Looked up from germline, CDR1 is LNHDA and CDR2 is SQIVND (reference sequence). The germline V and J ends were trimmed by 7 bases and 1 base, with 5 bases remaining between them. CDR3 nucleotide sequence: TGTGCCAGTATGGGAAGCAATCAGCCCCAGCATTTT. It yields the protein CASMGSNQPQHF.

At least ten counts were recorded for this clonotype. For the CDR3, the DNA is TGTGCCAGCAGCTGGGACGCAGGGGCGTCGGGAGAGACCCAGTACTTC. Its translation is CASSWDAGASGETQYF. This sequence joins TRBV5-5 and TRBJ2-5, with D perhaps matching TRBD1 (6 bases). CDR3 length: 16 amino acids. The V end lost 3 bases, the J end lost 4 bases, and 19 bases lay between the germline ends. Germline V CDR1 and CDR2: SGHKS, YYEKEE (reference sequence).

This clonotype was recorded many times. The chain links TRBV28 to TRBJ1-5; possible D gene TRBD1, 5 bases. Trimming pared 2 bases from V and 6 bases from J, leaving 11 bases between. Germline V gene data show CDR1 as MDHEN and CDR2 as SYDVKM. The CDR3 loop spans 14 amino acids. CDR3 amino acids: CASSLGGAPQPQHF. The CDR3 DNA is TGTGCCAGCAGTTTAGGTGGGGCCCCTCAGCCCCAGCATTTT. Variable domain in full (rest from reference TRBV28 and TRBJ1-5): DVKVTQSSRYLVKRTGEKVFLECVQDMDHENMFWYRQDPGLGLRLIYFSYDVKMKEKGDIPEGYSVSREKKERFSLILESASTNQTSMYLCASSLGGAPQPQHFGDGTRLSIL.

This clonotype was seen at least ten times. The chain has TRBV12-3 or TRBV12-4 and TRBJ2-7, with TRBD1 identical over 11 bases. This CDR3 comprises 15 residues. The ends lost 3 bases at V and 6 bases at J; junction bases unmatched: 7. The CDR3 here is CASSFYMDRGREQYF. CDR3 DNA: TGTGCCAGCAGTTTTTACATGGACAGGGGGCGCGAGCAGTACTTC.

This clonotype was found a few times. The chain is built from TRBV28 and TRBJ1-3, with 7 positions matching TRBD1. V trimming: 10 bases; J trimming: 0 bases; junction bases outside the gene matches: 6. There are 14 residues in the CDR3. CDR1 MDHEN and CDR2 SYDVKM come from the germline V gene. The CDR3 coding sequence is TGTGCCACCCGACAGGGATACTCTGGAAACACCATATATTTT. Amino acids: CATRQGYSGNTIYF.

This clonotype has a handful of counts. This chain uses TRBV4-1 with TRBJ2-5; D possibly corresponds to TRBD1 (6 bases). CDR1 and CDR2 from the germline V gene are MGHRA and YSYEKL. This CDR3 is built from 15 residues. V was shortened by 4 bases and J by 1 base, with 13 bases between the two germline ends. Here the CDR3 reads CASSRTGSGQETQYF. Written as DNA, the CDR3 is TGCGCCAGCAGCCGAACAGGGAGTGGCCAAGAGACCCAGTACTTC.

This clonotype was counted ten times or more. The chain combines TRBV28 with TRBJ2-4; D may be TRBD2 (6 bases). V lost 7 bases to trimming and J lost 3 bases, with 13 bases between them. The CDR3 is made up of 14 amino acids. From germline, CDR1 is MDHEN and CDR2 SYDVKM. The CDR3 region is CASMEGPYKNIQYF. The CDR3 coding sequence is TGTGCCAGCATGGAGGGGCCGTACAAAAACATTCAGTACTTC.

This clonotype showed up many times. This sequence joins TRBV28 and TRBJ1-5, with no clear D. V lost 6 bases to trimming and J lost 0 bases, with 9 bases between them. The length of the CDR3 is 14 residues. Germline values: CDR1 MDHEN, CDR2 SYDVKM. This CDR3 reads CASRYLTSNQPQHF. DNA of the CDR3: TGTGCCAGCAGATACCTTACTAGCAATCAGCCCCAGCATTTT.

This clonotype was recorded many times. V and J are TRBV6-5 and TRBJ2-2; 10 bases map to TRBD1. CDR1 and CDR2 from the germline V gene are MNHEY and SVGAGI. V lost 2 bases to trimming and J lost 8 bases; unmatched junction nucleotides: 14. This CDR3 has 18 residues. Here the CDR3 DNA reads TGTGCCAGCAGTTACCCTGATCGGACAGGGGGAGTGGTGGGGGAGCTGTTTTTT. Its translation: CASSYPDRTGGVVGELFF.

The V gene is TRBV7-9, the J gene TRBJ1-1, with D unclear. The germline V gene encodes CDR1 SEHNR and CDR2 FQNEAQ (reference sequence). Trimming shortened V by 3 bases and J by 4 bases, and 15 bases separated the two germline ends. The CDR3 covers 15 residues. CDR3 region: CASSFLAGRSTEAFF. The CDR3 DNA follows: TGTGCCAGCAGCTTTCTTGCGGGGAGGAGCACTGAAGCTTTCTTT.

This clonotype was counted ten times or more. This chain connects TRBV28 to TRBJ2-3; 12 bases match TRBD2. V lost 6 bases to trimming and J lost 1 base; unmatched junction nucleotides: 14. This CDR3 is 19 amino acids long. Looked up from germline, CDR1 is MDHEN and CDR2 is SYDVKM. This chain's CDR3 is CASRLLAGGPLRGTDTQYF. CDR3 nucleotides: TGTGCCAGCAGGCTCCTAGCGGGAGGGCCGCTGCGAGGCACAGATACGCAGTATTTT.

In this sample, this clonotype turned up many times. The CDR3 loop reads CASSPSPKSHEQYF. DNA for the CDR3: TGTGCCAGCAGCCCCTCTCCAAAAAGCCACGAGCAGTACTTC. The chain couples TRBV3-1 to TRBJ2-7; D uncertain. This CDR3 region has 14 residues. Germline V gene lookup returns CDR1 LGHDT and CDR2 YNNKEL (reference sequence). Between the trimmed V and J ends, which lost 4 bases and 5 bases, there was a span of 15 bases.

The sample holds many counts of this clonotype. This chain connects TRBV28 to TRBJ2-7; 7 bases line up with TRBD1. CDR3 length: 14 amino acids. Unmatched junction bases numbered 3, after V lost 2 bases and J lost 2 bases. Germline-derived CDR1 and CDR2 are MDHEN and SYDVKM. As DNA, the CDR3 is TGTGCCAGCAGTTTAAGGGGGCTGACCTACGAGCAGTACTTC. Translation gives CASSLRGLTYEQYF.

This clonotype was counted at least ten times. The chain recombines TRBV7-2 with TRBJ2-7, with D possibly TRBD2 on 5 matching bases. The CDR3 totals 15 residues. Deletions cut 6 bases from V and 4 bases from J, with 19 bases between. The V gene's germline CDR1 is SGHTA and CDR2 FQGNSA. The CDR3 DNA reads TGTGCCAGCAGGACATCGCGGCTAGCTCCGTACGAGCAGTACTTC. Translating it yields CASRTSRLAPYEQYF.

The V and J genes are TRBV12-3 or TRBV12-4 and TRBJ1-2; perhaps TRBD1 as D (6 bases). Trimming cost V 6 bases and J 5 bases, with 16 bases left between them. CDR3 length: 14 residues. The DNA for the CDR3 is TGTGCCAGCAGCTTTATTTCAGGGGAGTATGGCTACACCTTC. It encodes CASSFISGEYGYTF.

This clonotype was counted ten times or more. This chain connects TRBV19 to TRBJ1-1, with D uncertain. V lost 3 bases, J lost 0 bases, and 11 bases lay in between. Germline V gives CDR1 LNHDA, CDR2 SQIVND (reference sequence). This CDR3 comprises 15 residues. CDR3 loop: CASSITPVMNTEAFF. The DNA of the CDR3 is TGTGCCAGTAGTATTACACCGGTGATGAACACTGAAGCTTTCTTT. Drawing the rest from reference TRBV19 and TRBJ1-1, the complete variable domain is DGGITQSPKYLFRKEGQNVTLSCEQNLNHDAMYWYRQDPGQGLRLIYYSQIVNDFQKGDIAEGYSVSREKKESFPLTVTSAQKNPTAFYLCASSITPVMNTEAFFGQGTRLTVV.

This clonotype was seen many times. The chain has TRBV6-5 and TRBJ1-1; D is uncertain. V was cut by 6 bases and J by 2 bases, with 16 bases left in between. CDR3 length: 15 residues. CDR1 is MNHEY and CDR2 is SVGAGI in the germline V gene. Here the CDR3 DNA reads TGTGCCAGCAGCGGACCGGAACTAGGCAACACTGAAGCTTTCTTT. This translates into CASSGPELGNTEAFF.

Ten or more counts support this clonotype. The chain has TRBV28 and TRBJ2-7; tentatively, D is TRBD2 (5 bases). The CDR3 is made up of 14 amino acids. CDR1 is MDHEN and CDR2 is SYDVKM in the germline V gene. V lost 5 bases, J lost 2 bases, and 13 bases lay in between. CDR3 sequence reads: CASSTAAAAYEQYF. The CDR3 DNA sequence: TGTGCCAGCAGTACAGCGGCGGCTGCCTACGAGCAGTACTTC.

This rearrangement joins TRBV6-1 to TRBJ2-7; 8 bases align to TRBD2. This CDR3 is built from 14 residues. V trimming: 9 bases; J trimming: 0 bases; junction bases outside the gene matches: 7. The V gene's germline CDR1 is MNHNS and CDR2 SASEGT. CDR3: CASAIAGISYEQYF. The CDR3 DNA reads as TGTGCCAGTGCAATAGCGGGGATCTCCTACGAGCAGTACTTC.

This clonotype was recorded a few times. The J gene is TRBJ1-5, the V gene TRBV11-2; TRBD1 might be the D (6 bases). The CDR3 extends over 15 amino acids. V gave up 5 bases and J gave up 7 bases, with 18 bases separating them. Germline V CDR1 and CDR2: SGHAT, FQNNGV. The CDR3 region is CASSLQGSLGQPQHF. The CDR3 coding sequence is TGTGCCAGCAGCCTGCAGGGGAGTCTTGGCCAGCCCCAGCATTTT.

A few counts support this clonotype. The conserved final phenylalanine or tryptophan is absent from the CDR3, which likely points to a read error. The limits of the CDR3 on the DNA are not certain, so only TCRdb's listed CDR3 is given. The CDR3 here is CASSQESVA. The J gene is TRBJ2-3, the V gene TRBV3-1. The CDR3 comprises 9 residues, both ends counted. Germline CDR1 is LGHDT and CDR2 is YNNKEL (reference sequence).

At least ten counts were recorded for this clonotype. A much larger clone differs from this one at a single base, so this may be a read error. The chain uses TRBV10-3 and TRBJ2-5; D gene ambiguous. Trimming removed 6 bases at V and 1 base at J, with 15 bases between. Germline values: CDR1 ENHRY, CDR2 SYGVKD. The CDR3 runs to 15 residues. The CDR3 loop is CAISEVAAAQETQYF. CDR3 bases: TGTGCCATCAGCGAGGTGGCGGCAGCCCAAGAGACCCAGTACTTC.

There are many counts of this clonotype. This chain uses TRBV27 with TRBJ2-2; D gene unclear. There are 16 residues in the CDR3. V was shortened by 10 bases and J by 5 bases, with 23 bases between the two germline ends. CDR1 and CDR2 from the germline V gene are MNHEY and SMNVEV (reference sequence). CDR3 residues: CATLPGRTIRTGELFF. In nucleotides, the CDR3 is TGTGCCACCCTACCTGGACGGACGATAAGGACCGGGGAGCTGTTTTTT.